These T cell receptor beta chains were read from a single sample in a study of shared clonotypes between healthy human individuals. The data were produced by immunoSEQ multiplex PCR, yet TCRdb's version contains in-frame clones alone and is incomplete. This table has some 2.1 million clones, 85% to 95% appearing once. The sample was naive CD8+ T cells sorted from blood. The receptors come from a man younger than 30 in good health. Both conserved end residues are part of each CDR3. D genes are given only for firm matches. Expanded clones get a size class; other rows say once, few or many, or leave the size out.

CASSSPTIDELNTGELFF | TGTGCCAGCAGCTCGCCTACTATCGACGAATTGAACACCGGGGAGCTGTTTTTT | - | - | TRBJ2-2 | TRBV13
CASSVLLAEKYYQETQYF | TGTGCCAGCAGCGTACTATTGGCAGAGAAATACTACCAAGAGACCCAGTACTTC | - | - | TRBJ2-5 | TRBV9
CASSYNLAAYNEQFF | TGTGCCAGCAGTTACAATCTAGCGGCCTACAATGAGCAGTTCTTC | TRBD2 | - | TRBJ2-1 | TRBV6-5
CASSRIRATNEKLFF | TGCGCCAGCAGCCGGATTAGGGCAACTAATGAAAAACTGTTTTTT | - | - | TRBJ1-4 | TRBV4-3
CASSNPRPGELFF | TGTGCCAGCAGCAACCCCCGTCCCGGGGAGCTGTTTTTT | - | - | TRBJ2-2 | TRBV21-1
CASSGQRAGQGSYGYTF | TGTGCCAGCAGTGGTCAACGTGCGGGACAGGGATCCTATGGCTACACCTTC | TRBD1 | - | TRBJ1-2 | TRBV25-1
CASSLGTGYAGELFF | TGTGCCAGCAGTCTCGGGACAGGGTATGCCGGGGAGCTGTTTTTT | TRBD1 | - | TRBJ2-2 | TRBV27
CASSTLFSTDTQYF | TGTGCCAGCAGTACTCTTTTCAGCACAGATACGCAGTATTTT | - | - | TRBJ2-3 | TRBV6-1
CASSHDPEVYNEQFF | TGCGCCAGCAGCCACGACCCGGAGGTCTACAATGAGCAGTTCTTC | - | - | TRBJ2-1 | TRBV4-3
CASSLIKGSYEQYF | TGTGCCAGCAGCTTAATCAAAGGGTCCTACGAGCAGTACTTC | - | - | TRBJ2-7 | TRBV11-2
CASRTPSPSGEDFYEQYF | TGTGCCAGCAGGACCCCATCCCCTAGCGGGGAGGACTTCTACGAGCAGTACTTC | TRBD2 | - | TRBJ2-7 | TRBV6-4
CASSSVNYGYTF | TGTGCCAGCAGTTCGGTAAACTATGGCTACACCTTC | - | - | TRBJ1-2 | TRBV27
CASSLVGTNTEAFF | TGTGCCAGCAGTTTAGTTGGCACGAACACTGAAGCTTTCTTT | - | - | TRBJ1-1 | TRBV27
CASSLVLNTGELFF | TGTGCCAGCAGCTTAGTTTTAAACACCGGGGAGCTGTTTTTT | - | - | TRBJ2-2 | TRBV7-9
CASSVDKEDTEAFF | TGTGCCAGCAGCGTAGACAAAGAGGATACTGAAGCTTTCTTT | - | - | TRBJ1-1 | TRBV9
CASSLVGGSAETQYF | TGTGCCAGCAGCTTAGTGGGCGGGAGTGCTGAGACCCAGTACTTC | TRBD2 | - | TRBJ2-5 | TRBV13
CASTSNNEQFF | TGTGCCTCGACTTCGAACAATGAGCAGTTCTTC | - | once | TRBJ2-1 | TRBV10-3
CASGRTGNAGELFF | TGTGCCAGCGGACGGACAGGGAACGCCGGGGAGCTGTTTTTT | TRBD1 | - | TRBJ2-2 | TRBV5-6
CASSPGLGQGEETQYF | TGTGCCAGCAGCCCGGGCCTTGGACAGGGTGAAGAGACCCAGTACTTC | TRBD1 | - | TRBJ2-5 | TRBV27
CASSYSAGAEAFF | TGTGCCAGCAGTTACTCTGCCGGCGCTGAAGCTTTCTTT | - | - | TRBJ1-1 | TRBV6-5
CASSLGDRAFF | TGTGCCAGCAGCTTGGGGGACAGGGCGTTCTTC | TRBD1 | - | TRBJ2-1 | TRBV5-6
CASSLAERGPYEQYF | TGCGCCAGCAGCTTGGCGGAGCGGGGCCCCTACGAGCAGTACTTC | TRBD2 | - | TRBJ2-7 | TRBV5-1
CASSWDRGYEQYF | TGTGCCAGCAGCTGGGACAGGGGATACGAGCAGTACTTC | TRBD1 | few | TRBJ2-7 | TRBV13
CASKLGGTGAYEQYF | TGTGCCAGCAAATTAGGGGGGACAGGAGCCTACGAGCAGTACTTC | TRBD1 | - | TRBJ2-7 | TRBV28